This TCR beta chain was identified in a study of Ad26.COV2.S vaccination and SARS-CoV-2 variants. Study-level information: It was the COV1001 Ad26.COV2.S trial arm that included the donor. Findings and limits, study-wide: Across vaccine and placebo recipients, the breadth of non-spike TCRs was similar.

Clones were sequenced by immunoSEQ multiplex PCR, and TCRdb holds only the in-frame ones, with some missing. The sample comprises about 350,000 clones, about 87% of which are singletons, and roughly 6% rests with the top ten. V dropped 1 base and J dropped 5 bases, with 12 bases sitting between them. The germline V gene encodes CDR1 LNHDA and CDR2 SQIVND (reference sequence). CDR3 length equals 15 residues. This clone came up many times. The antigen is not known. The treatment is: around 19 received Ad26.COV2.S at low or high dose, single or two shots; about 5 received placebo; per-sample allocation not given. Sampling happened 63 days after the first vaccine or placebo injection. Based in Boston, the donor was an adult of 18-55 years.

The TCR sequence derives from a person between 18 and 60 years old who received the Ad26.COV2.S COVID-19 vaccine or a placebo. This chain joins TRBV19 and TRBJ1-5; D remains ambiguous. The sample was peripheral blood, taken in a trial of Ad26.COV2.S vaccine versus placebo. The CDR3 loop is CASSIGTQLYQPQHF. In nucleotides, the CDR3 is TGTGCCAGTAGTATAGGGACCCAGCTTTATCAGCCCCAGCATTTT.